This TCR beta chain was found in a study of blood T cell repertoires in COVID-19. At the level of the study: Researchers got acute and convalescent COVID-19 samples from the United States, Italy and Spain. The cDNA or gDNA used as material had been derived from T cells, B-cell-depleted T cells, or PBMCs.

In the original workflow: Quantification of nucleated cells was approximated via reference gene primer amplification. TCRdb's copy holds only in-frame clones and misses some; the assay was immunoSEQ multiplex PCR. The V and J calls and clone size are taken from that table; D and trimming were inferred from the DNA. The sample holds 99,000 or so clones, 86% seen once. The receptor was isolated from a woman aged 55 to 70 in a cohort sampled during active or convalescent COVID-19. Specimen: peripheral blood.

The CDR3 reads CASNHRQGETQYF. The CDR3 bases are TGTGCCAGCAATCATAGACAGGGAGAGACCCAGTACTTC. The V and J genes are TRBV6-5 and TRBJ2-5; 7 positions agree with TRBD1. CDR3 length equals 13 residues. Germline assignment: CDR1 MNHEY and CDR2 SVGAGI. The V and J ends lost 7 bases and 4 bases, in that order; junction bases with no gene match: 6.